This T cell receptor beta chain derives from a study of early T cells in non-severe SARS-CoV-2 infection. Study as a whole: Sequencing was performed on bulk RNA from unsorted whole blood, leaving chains unpaired.

Study conclusions and caveats: Anti-spike CD8 responses were favored by VDJdb matching, which missed private and CD4 specificities.

Unique molecular identifiers tagged individual cDNA molecules. TCRdb processed the 5' RACE reads anew with MiXCR; each CDR3 protein has one entry. The sample carries around 67,000 distinct CDR3 sequences, around 12% recorded once. This clonotype was recorded many times. Its cognate antigen is unknown. This CDR3 comprises 13 residues. V lost 5 bases, J lost 7 bases, and 12 bases lay in between. The germline CDR1 and CDR2 sequences are MDHEN and SYDVKM. The chain joins TRBV28 to TRBJ1-5; D gene uncertain. Material for sequencing was whole blood. The TCR comes from an adult who was a healthcare worker with PCR-confirmed SARS-CoV-2 infection or an uninfected control (not recorded which). The CDR3 DNA reads as TGTGCCAGCAGTCCCGATATAGGCCAGCCCCAGCATTTT. It codes for CASSPDIGQPQHF.